Sequencing of this TCR beta chain was carried out in a study of T cell repertoires in cytomegalovirus infection. Across the study: Both CMV infection and a matching HLA type were indicated by public TCR beta signatures. Study-wide findings and caveats: There were carriers of CMV plus the relevant HLA, and cumulative public TCR beta family frequency identified them. The ex vivo response was dominated by HLA-C-restricted CMV-specific TCR beta clonotypes.

This clonotype was recorded a few times. Antigen: not known. V shed 0 bases and J shed 5 bases, with 14 bases lying between them. Germline V lookup: CDR1 DFQATT, CDR2 SNEGSKA (reference sequence). The CDR3 spans 15 residues. TCRdb independently ran MiXCR on the reads; one entry per CDR3 protein. The top ten clones hold 7% to 9.5% of a sample with about 260,000 distinct CDR3 sequences, about 13% of them seen once. The sequence was obtained from a human donor in good health (CMV status not recorded). Some clones in this sample may be carry-over from other donors' samples. The sample consisted of PBMCs. The chain is built from TRBV20-1 and TRBJ2-1, with D uncertain. CDR3 protein: CSARDGSKANNEQFF. CDR3 nucleotide sequence: TGCAGTGCTAGAGATGGTTCTAAGGCGAACAATGAGCAGTTCTTC.